In its sample, the clone carrying this TCR beta chain was seen a few times. Its target is not known. The data stem from a study of T cell responses to AZD1222 COVID-19 vaccine. General study results and limits: Repertoire sampling occurred only after the peak T cell response. Researchers report vaccine-associated CD4 TCRs spanning spike, with dominance at 160-218 and 743-854. Mostly white British, mostly female donors; authors suggested clonal diversity may be underestimated.

Second doses that came at about 4 or about 12 weeks were put together. V shed 5 bases and J 0 bases; nucleotides not matched to a gene: 14. The germline gives CDR1 SGHNT, CDR2 YENEEA. This CDR3 comprises 18 residues. The table came from immunoSEQ multiplex PCR; TCRdb's copy has only in-frame clones and leaves some out. Seen here are 110,000 or so clones, approximately 90% observed once, and the top ten hold about 6.5%. The TCR sequence derives from an adult who received the AZD1222 COVID-19 vaccine. This chain uses TRBV11-3 with TRBJ2-7; TRBD2 agrees at 9 bases. Sequences were derived from peripheral blood, sampled 28 days after the second AZD1222 dose. This CDR3 is CASSPLGLAGPSSYEQYF. CDR3 sequence (DNA): TGTGCCAGCAGCCCACTGGGCCTAGCGGGACCGAGCTCCTACGAGCAGTACTTC.